This T cell receptor (beta chain) was identified in a study of T-cell reconstitution after alpha-beta-depleted transplantation in children. The table lists this clonotype with many counts. What it recognizes is unknown. With 5 bases clipped from V and 4 bases from J, the junction kept 1 base outside the gene matches. This CDR3 is built from 15 residues. The germline gives CDR1 SEHNR, CDR2 FQNEAQ (reference sequence). The TCRbeta library was prepared with unique molecular identifiers. TCRdb processed the PCR reads anew with MiXCR; each CDR3 protein has one entry. Altogether approximately 490,000 distinct CDR3 sequences are present, over 9.5% being singletons, with the ten largest covering just over 2%. General study points: One year post-transplant, T-cell counts and diversity were largely derived from T cells produced anew. After transplant, high TCRbeta diversity at day 60 in some patients arose from surviving recipient T cells and thymic progenitors. Reports say that about two months after transplant, the alpha-beta T cells came out of several hundred graft clones that had expanded.

Source: PBMCs, taken before TCRalphabeta/CD19-depleted stem cell transplant. The genes are TRBV7-9 and TRBJ2-1, with 14 bases aligning to TRBD2. This receptor was obtained from a child aged 2-15 years with inherited bone marrow failure, due to receive a stem cell transplant. Here the CDR3 reads CASSRLAGGYNEQFF. The CDR3 nucleotides read TGTGCCAGCAGCAGACTAGCGGGAGGGTACAATGAGCAGTTCTTC.